This T cell receptor (beta chain) was profiled in a study of T cell repertoires in aging, cancer and after chemotherapy. Study summary: Donor ages fell into six groups from 30 or younger up to 70 or older. Findings and caveats of the study: Loss of evenness, beyond lost richness, contributed to age-related TCR diversity decline in cancer patients.

The template was genomic DNA from peripheral blood, not RNA. The sample holds a few counts of this clonotype. Its target is not known. Germline V CDR1 and CDR2: DFQATT, SNEGSKA (reference sequence). This CDR3 spans 14 amino acids. Rearranged V-D-J TRB sequences were amplified with a mixed TRB-A/B primer pool. MiXCR was run by TCRdb on the multiplex PCR reads, yielding one entry per CDR3 protein. The data hold around 500 distinct CDR3 sequences, with roughly 18% observed a single time. V gene TRBV20-1 combines with J gene TRBJ1-5; tentative D call: TRBD1 (5 bases). The TCR sequence derives from a human donor with a solid tumor. Sequencing used blood. CDR3 in DNA: TGCAATGCAGGAGGCGCAGGGAGCAATCAGCCCCAGCATTTT. Amino acid sequence: CNAGGAGSNQPQHF.